Here is one T cell receptor (beta chain) with its context. This entry comes from a study of T cell clones after liver transplantation. At the level of the study: TCRbeta sequencing after a pre-transplant mixed lymphocyte reaction identified graft-donor-reactive clones, later tracked in post-transplant blood.

Sequencing used immunoSEQ multiplex PCR; TCRdb keeps in-frame clones, though not all of them. The sample includes nearly 11,000 clones, roughly 70% of them seen just once. Sorting of unstimulated PBMCs yielded separate CD3+CD4+ and CD3+CD8+ fractions. Germline CDR1 is MDHEN and CDR2 is SYDVKM. The V end was cut by 5 bases, the J end by 4 bases, with 15 bases between. The CDR3 is 15 amino acids. The receptor comes from a human patient who received a liver transplant. Part of the T cell pool may stem from the graft donor. The sequencing here drew on CD4+ T cells from blood, taken approximately 30 months after liver transplant. This sequence joins TRBV28 and TRBJ2-1; D gene ambiguous. For the CDR3, the DNA is TGTGCCAGCAGTCCCCAAGGGCAGGTGTACAATGAGCAGTTCTTC. Protein product: CASSPQGQVYNEQFF.